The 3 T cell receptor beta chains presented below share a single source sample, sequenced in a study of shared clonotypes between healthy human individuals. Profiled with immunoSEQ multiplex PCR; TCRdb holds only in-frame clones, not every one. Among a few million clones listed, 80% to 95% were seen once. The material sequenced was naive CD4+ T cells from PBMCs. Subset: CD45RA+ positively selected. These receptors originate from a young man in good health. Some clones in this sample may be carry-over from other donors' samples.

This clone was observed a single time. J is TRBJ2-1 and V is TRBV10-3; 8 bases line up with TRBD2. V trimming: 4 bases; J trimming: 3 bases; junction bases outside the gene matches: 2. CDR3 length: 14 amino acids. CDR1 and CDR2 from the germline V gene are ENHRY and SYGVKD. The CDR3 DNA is TGTGCCATCAGTGGACTAGCGAACTACAATGAGCAGTTCTTC. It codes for CAISGLANYNEQFF.

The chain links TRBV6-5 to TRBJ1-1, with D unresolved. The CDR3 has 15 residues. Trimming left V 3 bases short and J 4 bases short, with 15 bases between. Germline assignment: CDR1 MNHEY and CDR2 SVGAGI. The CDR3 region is CASSYLGVGRTEAFF. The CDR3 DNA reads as TGTGCCAGCAGTTATCTCGGGGTTGGTCGCACTGAAGCTTTCTTT.

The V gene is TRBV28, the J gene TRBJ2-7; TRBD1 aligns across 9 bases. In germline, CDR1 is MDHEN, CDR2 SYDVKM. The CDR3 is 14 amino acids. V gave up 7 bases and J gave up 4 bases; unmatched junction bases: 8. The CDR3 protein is CASTPGTGIYEQYF. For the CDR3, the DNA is TGTGCCAGCACCCCCGGGACAGGGATTTACGAGCAGTACTTC. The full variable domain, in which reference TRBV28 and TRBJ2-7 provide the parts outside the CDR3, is DVKVTQSSRYLVKRTGEKVFLECVQDMDHENMFWYRQDPGLGLRLIYFSYDVKMKEKGDIPEGYSVSREKKERFSLILESASTNQTSMYLCASTPGTGIYEQYFGPGTRLTVT.